Below are 30 T cell receptor beta chains sequenced from a single sample in a study of T cell responses to AZD1222 COVID-19 vaccine. The protocol was immunoSEQ multiplex PCR, while the TCRdb copy is restricted to in-frame clones and leaves out a portion. Of nearly 110,000 clones in the sample, around 91% are singletons; the top ten hold roughly 8%. Material: peripheral blood, obtained 28 days after the second AZD1222 dose. These TCRs come from an adult who received the AZD1222 COVID-19 vaccine.

The gene calls are TRBV11-3 and TRBJ2-7; 8 bases align to TRBD1. CDR1 and CDR2 (germline): SGHNT, YENEEA. Germline trimming cut 5 bases from V and 2 bases from J; bases unmatched to any gene: 2. This CDR3 has 13 amino acids. The CDR3 DNA follows: TGTGCCAGCAGCCCGGGACAGGCCTACGAGCAGTACTTC. It yields the protein CASSPGQAYEQYF.

This clone was counted a few times. J is TRBJ1-6 and V is TRBV30; the match to TRBD1 covers 12 bases. V was clipped by 1 base and J by 10 bases; unmatched bases: 2. The CDR3 sequence is 14 residues long. Germline V gives CDR1 GTSNPN, CDR2 SVGIG (reference sequence). CDR3 sequence reads: CAWSGGQGASPLHF. The CDR3 DNA reads as TGTGCCTGGAGTGGGGGACAGGGGGCCTCACCCCTCCACTTT. Complete variable domain (other parts from reference TRBV30 and TRBJ1-6): SQTIHQWPATLVQPVGSPLSLECTVEGTSNPNLYWYRQAAGRGLQLLFYSVGIGQISSEVPQNLSASRPQDRQFILSSKKLLLSDSGFYLCAWSGGQGASPLHFGNGTRLTVT.

The rearrangement uses TRBV11-2 and TRBJ2-1; 8 bases fit TRBD2. J gave up 9 bases and V 3 bases, and 16 bases lay outside the gene matches. Germline CDR1 SGHAT, CDR2 FQNNGV. The CDR3 sequence is 17 residues long. CDR3 protein: CASSFQKGLGGASEQFF. The CDR3 bases are TGTGCCAGCAGCTTCCAGAAGGGTCTCGGGGGGGCCTCTGAGCAGTTCTTC.

This chain connects TRBV3-1 (or the pseudogene TRBV3-2) to TRBJ1-3; 10 bases map to TRBD1. Per germline, CDR1 LGHDT and CDR2 YNNKEL (reference sequence). The length of the CDR3 is 15 residues. The junction had 4 bases not matched to a gene; V was cut back by 6 bases and J by 2 bases. CDR3 DNA sequence: TGTGCCAGCAGGCGACAGGGGGCGACTGGAAACACCATATATTTT. It is translated as CASRRQGATGNTIYF.

This clone is a singleton in its sample. V usage is TRBV18 and J usage is TRBJ2-3, with a weak D call TRBD1 (5 bases). Germline V lookup: CDR1 KGHSH, CDR2 LQKENI. The CDR3 length is 15 residues. Trimming stripped 3 bases from V and 2 bases from J, with 12 bases between. For the CDR3, the DNA is TGTGCCAGCTCACCGTGGGGCAGGATCACAGATACGCAGTATTTT. Translated: CASSPWGRITDTQYF.

The chain is built from TRBV19 and TRBJ2-1; the match to TRBD1 covers 9 bases. The CDR3 length is 14 residues. Trimming cost V 8 bases and J 7 bases; bases outside gene matches: 9. Germline values: CDR1 LNHDA, CDR2 SQIVND (reference sequence). CDR3 bases: TGTGCCAGTCGCCCCGGGGACAGGGATAATGAGCAGTTCTTC. Protein sequence: CASRPGDRDNEQFF.

This clone was counted a single time. This rearrangement joins TRBV7-9 to TRBJ2-7; D not resolved. This CDR3 has 14 amino acids. The germline V gene encodes CDR1 SEHNR and CDR2 FQNEAQ (reference sequence). Trimming shortened V by 4 bases and J by 3 bases, and 13 bases separated the two germline ends. The CDR3 here is CASSSSQLVYEQYF. The CDR3 DNA reads TGTGCCAGCAGCTCCTCCCAATTGGTCTACGAGCAGTACTTC.

The rearrangement links TRBV27 to TRBJ2-6, with 7 bases fitting TRBD1. Germline CDR1 is MNHEY and CDR2 is SMNVEV (reference sequence). CDR3 length equals 17 residues. The V segment lost 3 bases and the J segment 0 bases; nucleotides outside the gene matches: 5. In DNA, the CDR3 is TGTGCCAGCAGTTTTTACAGGGGTTACTCTGGGGCCAACGTCCTGACTTTC. This codes for CASSFYRGYSGANVLTF.

This clone was detected once. The rearrangement joins TRBV5-1 to TRBJ1-4, with a tentative D call TRBD1 (6 bases). The CDR3 runs 15 residues. V was cut by 4 bases and J by 4 bases, with 14 bases left in between. The V gene's germline CDR1 is SGHRS and CDR2 YFSETQ. CDR3 sequence: CASSPTDRSNEKLFF. Here the CDR3 DNA reads TGCGCCAGCAGCCCCACGGACAGAAGTAATGAAAAACTGTTTTTT.

The chain employs TRBV18 and TRBJ2-7, with TRBD1 matching 10 bases. J was trimmed by 7 bases and V by 4 bases; bases with no gene match: 7. Germline loops: CDR1 KGHSH, CDR2 LQKENI. This CDR3 spans 14 amino acids. CDR3 bases: TGTGCCAGCTCACAGACAGGGGGCACGGGGGAGCAGTACTTC. This gives the protein CASSQTGGTGEQYF.

The V gene is TRBV20-1, the J gene TRBJ2-7; a weak D match, TRBD1 (5 bases). The V and J ends lost 3 bases and 2 bases respectively, with 11 bases between them. The CDR3 runs 13 residues. Germline V CDR1 and CDR2: DFQATT, SNEGSKA (reference sequence). The CDR3 DNA reads as TGCAGTGCTAGTCCGCAGGGCCCCTACGAGCAGTACTTC. Translated: CSASPQGPYEQYF.

The chain recombines TRBV19 with TRBJ2-7; a possible D gene is TRBD2 (6 bases). CDR1 is LNHDA and CDR2 is SQIVND in the germline V gene (reference sequence). V was clipped by 5 bases and J by 0 bases, with 14 bases between them. The CDR3 runs 15 residues. CDR3 DNA: TGTGCCAGTAGTTCCCCCGGGACTGCCTCCTACGAGCAGTACTTC. Translating it yields CASSSPGTASYEQYF.

V is TRBV27 and J is TRBJ1-5; the D is unclear. Trimming cost V 4 bases and J 0 bases, with 10 bases left between them. The CDR3 covers 15 residues. Germline V gene sequence: CDR1 MNHEY, CDR2 SMNVEV (reference sequence). CDR3 sequence reads: CASSYGGYSNQPQHF. CDR3 nucleotide sequence: TGTGCCAGCAGTTACGGCGGTTATAGCAATCAGCCCCAGCATTTT.

Comment on this clone: This CDR3 is also generated by other DNA sequences in the sample. The chain combines TRBV6-5 with TRBJ1-3; D is unresolved. Per germline, CDR1 MNHEY and CDR2 SVGAGI. The CDR3 loop spans 14 amino acids. V was cut by 6 bases and J by 0 bases, with 9 bases left in between. CDR3 sequence reads: CASSYGSSGNTIYF. The CDR3 DNA sequence: TGTGCCAGCAGCTACGGTAGCTCTGGAAACACCATATATTTT.

The genes are TRBV9 and TRBJ2-3; D might be TRBD2 (5 bases). The CDR3 is 13 residues long. Trimming stripped 4 bases from V and 0 bases from J, with 6 bases between. Germline CDR1 SGDLS, CDR2 YYNGEE. The CDR3 coding sequence is TGTGCCAGCAGCTCGGGAAGCACAGATACGCAGTATTTT. As protein: CASSSGSTDTQYF.

This chain joins TRBV18 and TRBJ2-1, with TRBD2 identical over 8 bases. After removal of 6 bases from V and 0 bases from J, the junction contained 16 bases not matched to a gene. From germline, CDR1 is KGHSH and CDR2 LQKENI. The CDR3 has 19 residues. CDR3 amino acids: CASSSGTSTFLGSYNEQFF. CDR3 bases: TGTGCCAGCTCGTCCGGGACTAGTACGTTTTTAGGCTCCTACAATGAGCAGTTCTTC.

J is TRBJ2-2 and V is TRBV7-2; D possibly corresponds to TRBD1 (6 bases). CDR3 size: 15 residues. Per germline, CDR1 SGHTA and CDR2 FQGNSA. V lost 6 bases, J lost 5 bases, and 16 bases lay in between. The CDR3 DNA follows: TGTGCCAGCAGGCCCAAAGCAGGGGTTACCGGGGAGCTGTTTTTT. Encoded protein: CASRPKAGVTGELFF.

The chain is built from TRBV6-4 and TRBJ1-1; D not certain. Germline lookup yields CDR1 MRHNA and CDR2 SNTAGT. Trimming left V 5 bases short and J 1 base short, with 8 bases between. CDR3 size: 13 residues. The CDR3 DNA follows: TGTGCCAGCAGTCCCGAGTGGAACACTGAAGCTTTCTTT. This encodes CASSPEWNTEAFF.

The chain uses TRBV18 and TRBJ1-6, with 7 bases that match TRBD1. The CDR3 is made up of 13 amino acids. Trimming at V came to 4 bases and at J to 10 bases, leaving 4 bases not matched to a gene. CDR1 KGHSH and CDR2 LQKENI come from the germline V gene. The CDR3 loop reads CASSQDRDSPLHF. CDR3 bases: TGTGCCAGCTCACAAGACAGGGACTCACCCCTCCACTTT.

This clone was found a few times. The chain combines TRBV27 with TRBJ1-5, with unresolved D. The CDR3 totals 13 residues. The germline V gene has CDR1 MNHEY and CDR2 SMNVEV (reference sequence). V was trimmed by 5 bases and J by 4 bases, leaving 9 bases between them. CDR3 bases: TGTGCCAGCAGTCTACTGCGGAATCAGCCCCAGCATTTT. Translated, it gives CASSLLRNQPQHF.

The rearrangement links TRBV14 to TRBJ2-5; D may be TRBD2 (5 bases). V lost 4 bases, J lost 5 bases, and 17 bases lay in between. The CDR3 is 15 amino acids. From germline, CDR1 is SGHDN and CDR2 FVKESK. The CDR3 DNA reads as TGTGCCAGCAGCCGGAACACACTAGTTGTGGAGACCCAGTACTTC. As protein: CASSRNTLVVETQYF.

This sequence joins TRBV6-1 and TRBJ2-1, with D possibly matching TRBD2 (6 bases). Per germline, CDR1 MNHNS and CDR2 SASEGT. V shed 3 bases and J shed 2 bases, with 14 bases lying between them. The CDR3 length is 16 residues. CDR3 DNA sequence: TGTGCCAGCAGTGAGATGGCGGGGAATCCCTACAATGAGCAGTTCTTC. Its protein is CASSEMAGNPYNEQFF.

The chain combines TRBV2 with TRBJ2-7; tentative D call: TRBD2 (6 bases). The length of the CDR3 is 13 residues. Germline CDR1 reads SNHLY; CDR2 reads FYNNEI. V was cut by 3 bases and J by 3 bases, with 9 bases left in between. This CDR3 is CASSDWRDYEQYF. The DNA of the CDR3 is TGTGCCAGCAGTGATTGGAGGGACTACGAGCAGTACTTC.

The chain uses TRBV29-1 and TRBJ2-5; 8 bases agree with TRBD1. This CDR3 is 12 amino acids long. The V segment lost 8 bases and the J segment 3 bases; nucleotides outside the gene matches: 5. The germline CDR1 and CDR2 sequences are SQVTM and ANQGSEA. The CDR3 coding sequence is TGCAGCCTATGGGACAGGAAAGAGACCCAGTACTTC. Amino acids: CSLWDRKETQYF.

The chain is built from TRBV3-1 (or the pseudogene TRBV3-2) and TRBJ2-7; 10 positions match TRBD2. This CDR3 contains 16 residues. Germline trimming cut 3 bases from V and 1 base from J; bases unmatched to any gene: 6. Germline V gene lookup returns CDR1 LGHDT and CDR2 YNNKEL (reference sequence). The CDR3 nucleotides are TGTGCCAGCAGCCAGAGGGCTAGCGGGGGTTCCTACGAGCAGTACTTC. The encoded protein is CASSQRASGGSYEQYF.

The chain couples TRBV11-3 to TRBJ2-3; the match to TRBD2 covers 8 bases. Germline assignment: CDR1 SGHNT and CDR2 YENEEA. The CDR3 has 15 amino acids. The V and J ends lost 0 bases and 1 base, in that order; junction bases with no gene match: 0. The CDR3 DNA follows: TGTGCCAGCAGCTTAGACGGGGGGGGCACAGATACGCAGTATTTT. The encoded protein is CASSLDGGGTDTQYF.

J is TRBJ1-2 and V is TRBV6-5; TRBD1 is a possible D gene (6 bases). The CDR3 has 14 residues. Germline V gene data show CDR1 as MNHEY and CDR2 as SVGAGI. Trimming stripped 6 bases from V and 0 bases from J, with 11 bases between. The CDR3 reads CASSTDSPNYGYTF. The CDR3 DNA sequence: TGTGCCAGCAGCACGGACAGCCCTAACTATGGCTACACCTTC.

This clone was found a few times. The CDR3 DNA follows: TGTGCCAGCAGCGTGGGAATGGACAGCCGATATGGCACTGAAGCTTTCTTT. Its translation: CASSVGMDSRYGTEAFF. V and J are TRBV9 and TRBJ1-1; D is possibly TRBD1 (6 bases). CDR1 SGDLS and CDR2 YYNGEE come from the germline V gene. The CDR3 has 17 amino acids. V was shortened by 2 bases and J by 4 bases, with 21 bases between the two germline ends.

V gene TRBV6-2 or TRBV6-3 combines with J gene TRBJ2-7; the match to TRBD2 covers 11 bases. The junction had 7 bases not matched to a gene; V was cut back by 0 bases and J by 12 bases. The length of the CDR3 is 14 residues. Germline CDR1 MNHEY, CDR2 SVGEGT. In DNA form, the CDR3 reads TGTGCCAGCAGTTACTCTAGCGGGGGGGCCTTCCGGTACTTC. Residues: CASSYSSGGAFRYF.

The J gene is TRBJ2-1, the V gene TRBV7-3, with TRBD2 identical over 7 bases. This CDR3 is built from 14 residues. Trimming removed 5 bases from V and 6 bases from J; junction bases left unmatched: 7. The germline CDR1 and CDR2 sequences are SGHTA and FQGTGA. The CDR3 loop is CASSPQTSSNEQFF. CDR3 nucleotides: TGTGCCAGCAGCCCCCAGACTAGCTCCAATGAGCAGTTCTTC.